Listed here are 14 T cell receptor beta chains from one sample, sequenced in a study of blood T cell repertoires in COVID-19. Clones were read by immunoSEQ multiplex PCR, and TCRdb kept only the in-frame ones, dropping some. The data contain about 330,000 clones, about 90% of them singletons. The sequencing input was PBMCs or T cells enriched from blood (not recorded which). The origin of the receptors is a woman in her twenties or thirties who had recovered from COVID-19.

CDR3 sequence reads: CASRGLAGGNSYNEQFF. The CDR3 DNA is TGTGCCAGTAGGGGCTTAGCGGGGGGGAACTCCTACAATGAGCAGTTCTTC. The rearrangement joins TRBV19 to TRBJ2-1; the match to TRBD2 covers 11 bases. This CDR3 has 17 residues. V lost 6 bases, J lost 0 bases, and 7 bases stayed unmatched. Germline values: CDR1 LNHDA, CDR2 SQIVND (reference sequence).

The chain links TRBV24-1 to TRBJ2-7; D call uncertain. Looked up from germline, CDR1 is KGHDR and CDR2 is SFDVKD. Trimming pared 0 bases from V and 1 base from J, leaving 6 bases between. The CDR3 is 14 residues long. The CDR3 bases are TGTGCCACCAGTGATTTGGTCAGTTCCTACGAGCAGTACTTC. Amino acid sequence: CATSDLVSSYEQYF.

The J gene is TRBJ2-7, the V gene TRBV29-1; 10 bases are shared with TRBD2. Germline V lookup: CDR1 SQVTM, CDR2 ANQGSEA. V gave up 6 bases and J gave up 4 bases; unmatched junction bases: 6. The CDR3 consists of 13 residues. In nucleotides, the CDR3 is TGCAGCGTGCTAGCGGGGGTTGGATACGAGCAGTACTTC. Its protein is CSVLAGVGYEQYF.

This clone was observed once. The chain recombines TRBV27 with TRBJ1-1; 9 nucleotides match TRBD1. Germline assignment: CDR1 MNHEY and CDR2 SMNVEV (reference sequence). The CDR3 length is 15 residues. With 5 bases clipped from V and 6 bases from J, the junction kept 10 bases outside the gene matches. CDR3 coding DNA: TGTGCCAGCAGTGACACAGGGGGCGTCGGGCCTGAAGCTTTCTTT. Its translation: CASSDTGGVGPEAFF.

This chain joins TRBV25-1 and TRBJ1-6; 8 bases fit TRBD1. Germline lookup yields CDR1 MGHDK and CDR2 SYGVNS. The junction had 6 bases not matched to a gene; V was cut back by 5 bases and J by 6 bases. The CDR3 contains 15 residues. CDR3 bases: TGTGCCAGCAGTCATGGGACAGGATCTAATTCACCCCTCCACTTT. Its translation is CASSHGTGSNSPLHF. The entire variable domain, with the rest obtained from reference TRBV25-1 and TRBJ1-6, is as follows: EADIYQTPRYLVIGTGKKITLECSQTMGHDKMYWYQQDPGMELHLIHYSYGVNSTEKGDLSSESTVSRIRTEHFPLTLESARPSHTSQYLCASSHGTGSNSPLHFGNGTRLTVT.

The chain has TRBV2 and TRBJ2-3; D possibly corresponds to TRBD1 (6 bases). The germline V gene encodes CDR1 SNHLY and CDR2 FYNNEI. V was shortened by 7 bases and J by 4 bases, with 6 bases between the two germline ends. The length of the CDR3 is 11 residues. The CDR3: CASKGADTQYF. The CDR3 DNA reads TGTGCCAGCAAGGGGGCAGATACGCAGTATTTT.

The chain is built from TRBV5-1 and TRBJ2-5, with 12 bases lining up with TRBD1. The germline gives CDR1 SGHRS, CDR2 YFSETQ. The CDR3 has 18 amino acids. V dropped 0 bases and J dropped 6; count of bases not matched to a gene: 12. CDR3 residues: CASSLEALGTGGGKTQYF. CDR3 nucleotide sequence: TGCGCCAGCAGCTTGGAGGCGTTGGGGACAGGGGGCGGAAAGACCCAGTACTTC.

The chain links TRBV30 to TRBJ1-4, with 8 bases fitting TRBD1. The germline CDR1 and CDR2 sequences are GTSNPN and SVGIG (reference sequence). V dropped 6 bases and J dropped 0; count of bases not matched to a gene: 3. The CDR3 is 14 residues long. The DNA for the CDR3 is TGTGCCTGCGACAGGGGCTCAACTAATGAAAAACTGTTTTTT. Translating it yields CACDRGSTNEKLFF.

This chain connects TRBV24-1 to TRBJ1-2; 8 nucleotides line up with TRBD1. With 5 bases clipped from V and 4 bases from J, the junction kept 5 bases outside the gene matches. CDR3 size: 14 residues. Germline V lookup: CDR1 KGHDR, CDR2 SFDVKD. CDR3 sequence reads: CATSGQGAGYGYTF. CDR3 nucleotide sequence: TGTGCCACCAGTGGGCAGGGGGCGGGCTATGGCTACACCTTC.

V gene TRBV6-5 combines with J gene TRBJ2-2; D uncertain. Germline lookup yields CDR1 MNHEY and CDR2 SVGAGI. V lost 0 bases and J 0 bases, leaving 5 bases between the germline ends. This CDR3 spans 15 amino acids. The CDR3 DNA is TGTGCCAGCAGTTACTCCCAGACGAACACCGGGGAGCTGTTTTTT. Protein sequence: CASSYSQTNTGELFF.

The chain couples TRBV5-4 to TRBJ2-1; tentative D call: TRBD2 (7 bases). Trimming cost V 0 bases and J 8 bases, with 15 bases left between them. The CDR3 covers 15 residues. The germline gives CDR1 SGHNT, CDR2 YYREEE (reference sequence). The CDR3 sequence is CASSLVRGAGDEQFF. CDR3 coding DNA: TGTGCCAGCAGCTTGGTTCGGGGGGCCGGCGATGAGCAGTTCTTC.

The CDR3 DNA is TGTGCCAGCAGAAACAGGGTGGGCGTCTACGAGCAGTACTTC. Translated, it gives CASRNRVGVYEQYF. The chain is built from TRBV2 and TRBJ2-7, with TRBD1 as a possible D gene (6 bases). This CDR3 comprises 14 residues. The germline V gene encodes CDR1 SNHLY and CDR2 FYNNEI. Trimming removed 6 bases from V and 3 bases from J, with 15 bases in between.

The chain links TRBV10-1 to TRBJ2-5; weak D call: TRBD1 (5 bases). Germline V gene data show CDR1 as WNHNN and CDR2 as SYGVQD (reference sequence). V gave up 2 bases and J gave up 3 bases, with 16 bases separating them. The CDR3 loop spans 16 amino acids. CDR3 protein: CASSENPGQGKETQYF. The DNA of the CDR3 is TGCGCCAGCAGTGAGAACCCCGGACAAGGGAAAGAGACCCAGTACTTC.

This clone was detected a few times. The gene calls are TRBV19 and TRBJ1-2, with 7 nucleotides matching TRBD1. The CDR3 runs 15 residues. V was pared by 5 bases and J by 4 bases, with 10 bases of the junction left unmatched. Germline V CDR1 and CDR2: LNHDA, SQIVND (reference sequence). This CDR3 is CASSAQTGTVYGYTF. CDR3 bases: TGTGCCAGTAGTGCCCAAACCGGGACAGTCTATGGCTACACCTTC. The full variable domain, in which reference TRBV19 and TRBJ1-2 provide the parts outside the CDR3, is DGGITQSPKYLFRKEGQNVTLSCEQNLNHDAMYWYRQDPGQGLRLIYYSQIVNDFQKGDIAEGYSVSREKKESFPLTVTSAQKNPTAFYLCASSAQTGTVYGYTFGSGTRLTVV.